The entry below gives a single T cell receptor beta chain sequence along with its context. Germline V gene lookup returns CDR1 LNHDA and CDR2 SQIVND (reference sequence). CDR3 length equals 16 residues. The J segment lost 4 bases and the V segment lost 10 bases, leaving 16 bases of the junction unmatched. This specimen belongs to a study of T cell changes during pregnancy in multiple sclerosis. Method: immunoSEQ multiplex PCR; TCRdb's copy keeps in-frame clones and lacks some. This sample has roughly 110,000 clones, with about 94% found just once. The receptor comes from a female donor with multiple sclerosis, enrolled in a pregnancy study. The chain carries TRBV19 and TRBJ1-2; 9 nucleotides line up with TRBD1. This sample comprised peripheral blood, obtained in the third trimester of pregnancy. In nucleotides, the CDR3 is TGTGCCACCACCGGGACAGGGAGTGGAGCTGGCTATGGCTACACCTTC. It translates to CATTGTGSGAGYGYTF.